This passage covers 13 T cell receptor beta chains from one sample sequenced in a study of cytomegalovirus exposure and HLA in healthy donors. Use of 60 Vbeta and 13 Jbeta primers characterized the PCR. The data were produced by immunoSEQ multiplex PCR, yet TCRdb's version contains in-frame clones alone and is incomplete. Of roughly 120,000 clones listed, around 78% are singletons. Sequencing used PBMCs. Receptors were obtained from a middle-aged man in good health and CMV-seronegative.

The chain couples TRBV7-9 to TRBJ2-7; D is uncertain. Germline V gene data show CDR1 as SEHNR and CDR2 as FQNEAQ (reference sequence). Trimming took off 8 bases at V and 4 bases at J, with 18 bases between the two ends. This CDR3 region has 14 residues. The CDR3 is CASAISTTRYEQYF. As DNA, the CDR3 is TGTGCCAGCGCCATAAGTACTACGCGTTACGAGCAGTACTTC.

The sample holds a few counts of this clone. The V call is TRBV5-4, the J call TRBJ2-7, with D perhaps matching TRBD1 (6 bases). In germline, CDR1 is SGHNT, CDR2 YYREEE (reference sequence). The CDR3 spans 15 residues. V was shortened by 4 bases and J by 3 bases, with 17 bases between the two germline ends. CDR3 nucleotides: TGTGCCAGCAGCCCATGGGGGCGCCAACTCTACGAGCAGTACTTC. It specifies CASSPWGRQLYEQYF.

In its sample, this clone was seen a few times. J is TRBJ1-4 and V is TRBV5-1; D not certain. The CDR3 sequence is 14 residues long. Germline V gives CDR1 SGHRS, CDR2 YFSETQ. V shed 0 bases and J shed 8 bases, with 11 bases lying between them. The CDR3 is CASSLDTGREKLFF. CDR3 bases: TGCGCCAGCAGCTTGGACACCGGGAGGGAAAAACTGTTTTTT.

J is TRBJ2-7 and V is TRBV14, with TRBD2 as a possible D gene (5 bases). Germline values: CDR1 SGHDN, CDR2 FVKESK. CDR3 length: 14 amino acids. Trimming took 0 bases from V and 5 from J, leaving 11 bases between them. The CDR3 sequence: CASSQDRRKDEQYF. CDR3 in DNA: TGTGCCAGCAGCCAAGATCGGAGGAAGGACGAGCAGTACTTC.

CDR3 in DNA: TGTGCCAGCTCACCAGTCCCGGGACAGGGATCCGAGCAGTACTTC. This encodes CASSPVPGQGSEQYF. The V and J genes are TRBV18 and TRBJ2-7, with 9 bases identical to TRBD1. Germline-derived CDR1 and CDR2 are KGHSH and LQKENI. V dropped 2 bases and J dropped 6; count of bases not matched to a gene: 8. The length of the CDR3 is 15 residues. The variable domain in full, completed from reference TRBV18 and TRBJ2-7, reads NAGVMQNPRHLVRRRGQEARLRCSPMKGHSHVYWYRQLPEEGLKFMVYLQKENIIDESGMPKERFSAEFPKEGPSILRIQQVVRGDSAAYFCASSPVPGQGSEQYFGPGTRLTVT.

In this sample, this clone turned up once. For the CDR3, the DNA is TGTGCCAGCAGTTCACTCCTCGGGACAGGAATTGAAGCTTTCTTT. Residues: CASSSLLGTGIEAFF. V is TRBV27 and J is TRBJ1-1, with TRBD1 matching 8 bases. V lost 4 bases and J lost 7; bases outside the gene matches: 11. The CDR3 has 15 residues. Looked up from germline, CDR1 is MNHEY and CDR2 is SMNVEV (reference sequence).

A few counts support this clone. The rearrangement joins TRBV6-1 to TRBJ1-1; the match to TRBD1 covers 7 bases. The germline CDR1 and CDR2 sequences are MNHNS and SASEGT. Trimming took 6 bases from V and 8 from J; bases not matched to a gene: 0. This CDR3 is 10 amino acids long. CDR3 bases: TGTGCCAGCAGACAGGGGGAAGCTTTCTTT. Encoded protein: CASRQGEAFF.

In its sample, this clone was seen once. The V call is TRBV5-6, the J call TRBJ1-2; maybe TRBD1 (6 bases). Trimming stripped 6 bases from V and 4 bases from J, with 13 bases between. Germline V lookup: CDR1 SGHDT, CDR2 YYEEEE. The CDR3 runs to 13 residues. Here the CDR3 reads CASMPTGFYGYTF. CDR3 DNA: TGTGCCAGCATGCCTACAGGGTTCTATGGCTACACCTTC.

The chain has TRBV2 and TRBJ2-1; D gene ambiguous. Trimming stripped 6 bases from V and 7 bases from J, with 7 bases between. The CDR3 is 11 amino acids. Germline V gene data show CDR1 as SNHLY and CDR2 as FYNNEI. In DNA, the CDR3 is TGTGCCAGCAGCTACTCGAATGAGCAGTTCTTC. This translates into CASSYSNEQFF.

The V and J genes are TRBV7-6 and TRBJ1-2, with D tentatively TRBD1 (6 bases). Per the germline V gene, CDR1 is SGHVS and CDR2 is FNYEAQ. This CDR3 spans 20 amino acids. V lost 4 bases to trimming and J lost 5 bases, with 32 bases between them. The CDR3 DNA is TGTGCCAGCAGCTCGCGGAGGGGTAGGGACATCGGGGGGACTTGGTATGGCTACACCTTC. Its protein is CASSSRRGRDIGGTWYGYTF.

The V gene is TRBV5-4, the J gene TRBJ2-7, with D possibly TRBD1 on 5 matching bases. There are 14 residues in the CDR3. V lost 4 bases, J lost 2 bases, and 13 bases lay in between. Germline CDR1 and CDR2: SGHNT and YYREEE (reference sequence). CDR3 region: CASSVIGATYEQYF. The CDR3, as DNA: TGTGCCAGCAGCGTCATTGGGGCCACCTACGAGCAGTACTTC.

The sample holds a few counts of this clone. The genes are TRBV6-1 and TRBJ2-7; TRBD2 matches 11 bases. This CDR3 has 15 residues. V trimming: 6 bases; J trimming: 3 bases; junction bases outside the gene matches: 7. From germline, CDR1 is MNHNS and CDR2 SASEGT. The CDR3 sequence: CASSHSSGGNYEQYF. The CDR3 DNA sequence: TGTGCCAGCAGCCATTCTAGCGGGGGGAACTACGAGCAGTACTTC.

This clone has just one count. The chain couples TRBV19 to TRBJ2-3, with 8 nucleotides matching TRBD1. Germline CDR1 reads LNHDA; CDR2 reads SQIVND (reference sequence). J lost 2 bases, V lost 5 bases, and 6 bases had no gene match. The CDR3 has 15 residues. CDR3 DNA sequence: TGTGCCAGTAGTCTAGGACAGGGCTCCACAGATACGCAGTATTTT. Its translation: CASSLGQGSTDTQYF.